The clone carrying this T cell receptor (beta chain) appeared a few times. The antigen is unknown. With each sample, at least 5 micrograms of total RNA were extracted. The sample is drawn from a study of blood T cells in healthy people across ages. Study observations and caveats: Diversity estimates from one million T cells were considered underestimates.

A sample-barcoded 5' primer and a J-beta primer mix were used in a second PCR of about 7 to 12 cycles. TCRdb independently ran MiXCR on the 5' RACE reads; one entry per CDR3 protein. The repertoire holds roughly 700,000 distinct CDR3 sequences, with roughly 25% as singletons. The data also belong to a second study, concerning T cells of mothers and their children. That source reports: Per mother, over 8 million TCR beta CDR3 reads were obtained; per child, 2.5 million to 3.5 million.

The TCR sequence derives from a boy aged 5-17 years in good health. Sample: blood.

The CDR3 reads CASSYSYTGELFF. CDR3 sequence (DNA): TGTGCCAGCAGTTACAGCTACACCGGGGAGCTGTTTTTT. The genes are TRBV6-6 and TRBJ2-2; D gene unclear. The CDR3 sequence is 13 residues long. Germline V gives CDR1 MNHNY, CDR2 SVGAGI (reference sequence). Trimming took 2 bases from V and 3 from J, leaving 4 bases between them.